A selection of T cell receptor beta chains follows, all from one sample in a study of T cell responses to AZD1222 COVID-19 vaccine. Sequencing used immunoSEQ multiplex PCR; TCRdb keeps in-frame clones, though not all of them. The sample carries over 110,000 clones, around 94% recorded once. The sample in question was peripheral blood, obtained 28 days after the second AZD1222 dose. The receptors shown here come from an adult who received the AZD1222 COVID-19 vaccine. The CDR3 runs from the conserved cysteine through the conserved F or W. D genes are given only for firm matches. Rows may omit the clone size; those that give it use once, few, many or a size class.

abundance	v_gene	j_gene	d_gene	CDR3aa	CDR3nt
NA	TRBV3-1/TRBV3-2	TRBJ1-1	NA	CASSQDVGRTEAFF	TGTGCCAGCAGCCAAGATGTGGGCCGCACTGAAGCTTTCTTT
few	TRBV28	TRBJ1-6	NA	CASSPQAVVGSPLHF	TGTGCCAGCAGTCCCCAGGCAGTGGTAGGTTCACCCCTCCACTTT
once	TRBV7-6	TRBJ1-5	TRBD1	CASSLGEGQRNQPQHF	TGTGCCAGCAGCTTAGGAGAGGGACAGAGAAATCAGCCCCAGCATTTT
NA	TRBV2	TRBJ1-2	TRBD1	CASSVWTGDNYGYTF	TGTGCCAGCAGTGTGTGGACAGGGGACAACTATGGCTACACCTTC
NA	TRBV6-5	TRBJ2-3	NA	CASSWPSTDTQYF	TGTGCCAGCAGTTGGCCTAGCACAGATACGCAGTATTTT
once	TRBV9	TRBJ1-2	TRBD1	CASSAGTAANYGYTF	TGTGCCAGCAGCGCAGGGACAGCCGCTAACTATGGCTACACCTTC
once	TRBV2	TRBJ1-1	NA	CASSTQDPIMNTEAFF	TGTGCCAGCAGTACTCAGGACCCGATCATGAACACTGAAGCTTTCTTT
once	TRBV19	TRBJ2-2	NA	CASSILWGTGELFF	TGTGCCAGTAGTATCCTCTGGGGAACCGGGGAGCTGTTTTTT
NA	TRBV18	TRBJ1-1	NA	CASSPPHRAQNTEAFF	TGTGCCAGCTCACCACCCCACAGGGCCCAGAACACTGAAGCTTTCTTT
NA	TRBV28	TRBJ1-5	NA	CASSFSGRDSNQPQHF	TGTGCCAGCAGTTTTTCAGGGCGAGATAGCAATCAGCCCCAGCATTTT
NA	TRBV5-6	TRBJ1-1	NA	CASSLAGGGTEAFF	TGTGCCAGCAGCTTGGCCGGGGGAGGCACTGAAGCTTTCTTT
NA	TRBV10-3	TRBJ2-2	NA	CAISPRPLTGELFF	TGTGCCATCAGCCCTCGCCCTCTCACCGGGGAGCTGTTTTTT
NA	TRBV7-2	TRBJ2-1	TRBD2	CASSPQTSGEQFF	TGTGCCAGCAGCCCGCAGACTAGCGGGGAGCAGTTCTTC
NA	TRBV5-6	TRBJ2-3	NA	CASSLHRSTDTQYF	TGTGCCAGCAGCTTGCACAGGAGCACAGATACGCAGTATTTT
NA	TRBV18	TRBJ1-1	NA	CASSPSGTTEAFF	TGTGCCAGCTCCCCTTCAGGGACCACTGAAGCTTTCTTT
NA	TRBV10-3	TRBJ2-2	NA	CASHTELGAGGELFF	TGTGCCAGTCATACGGAGTTAGGGGCGGGCGGGGAGCTGTTTTTT
NA	TRBV7-9	TRBJ2-7	NA	CASSLVTPTYEQYF	TGTGCCAGCAGCTTAGTAACTCCGACCTACGAGCAGTACTTC
NA	TRBV7-2	TRBJ1-1	TRBD1	CASSLGLTGREVF	TGTGCCAGCAGCTTAGGATTGACAGGGCGGGAGGTCTTT
NA	TRBV29-1	TRBJ2-7	TRBD1	CSVSGQYSYEQYF	TGCAGCGTGTCGGGACAGTACTCCTACGAGCAGTACTTC
NA	TRBV18	TRBJ2-7	NA	CASSPGGNSYEQYF	TGTGCCAGCTCACCGGGAGGTAACTCCTACGAGCAGTACTTC
NA	TRBV10-1	TRBJ1-1	NA	CASSESNTEAFF	TGCGCCAGCAGTGAGTCCAACACTGAAGCTTTCTTT
NA	TRBV4-1	TRBJ2-5	NA	CASSFGPTQETQYF	TGCGCCAGCAGCTTCGGTCCCACTCAAGAGACCCAGTACTTC
NA	TRBV27	TRBJ1-1	NA	CASSSDHSITEAFF	TGTGCCAGCAGTTCGGACCACAGTATCACTGAAGCTTTCTTT
NA	TRBV7-2	TRBJ1-1	NA	CASSLEQAVYTEAFF	TGTGCCAGCAGCTTAGAACAGGCTGTTTACACTGAAGCTTTCTTT
NA	TRBV6-6	TRBJ2-3	NA	CASSAPGGSTDTQYF	TGTGCCAGCAGTGCCCCAGGGGGGAGCACAGATACGCAGTATTTT
NA	TRBV9	TRBJ2-1	NA	CASSVRAGAGNEQFF	TGTGCCAGCAGCGTCCGTGCGGGGGCAGGCAATGAGCAGTTCTTC
NA	TRBV4-2	TRBJ1-1	NA	CASSQGKRGPKAFF	TGTGCCAGCAGCCAAGGAAAACGGGGGCCCAAAGCTTTCTTT
NA	TRBV20-1	TRBJ2-5	NA	CSAPIDRTQYF	TGCAGTGCCCCGATTGATAGGACCCAGTACTTC
NA	TRBV2	TRBJ1-2	TRBD1	CASRGTGVYGYTF	TGTGCCAGCAGGGGGACAGGGGTTTATGGCTACACCTTC
NA	TRBV5-6	TRBJ1-2	NA	CASSRAGDGNYGYTF	TGTGCCAGCAGCCGCGCAGGGGATGGTAACTATGGCTACACCTTC
NA	TRBV28	TRBJ2-1	TRBD2	CASSPGRGDNEQFF	TGTGCCAGCAGCCCCGGCCGGGGGGACAATGAGCAGTTCTTC
NA	TRBV3-1/TRBV3-2	TRBJ1-1	TRBD1	CASSSGQGAFF	TGTGCCAGCAGTTCCGGACAGGGAGCTTTCTTT
NA	TRBV27	TRBJ1-2	TRBD1	CASSSYRGPYGYTF	TGTGCCAGCAGTAGCTACAGGGGGCCTTATGGCTACACCTTC
once	TRBV15	TRBJ1-1	TRBD1	CATSPRTGGTEAFF	TGTGCCACCAGCCCCCGGACAGGGGGCACTGAAGCTTTCTTT
NA	TRBV3-1/TRBV3-2	TRBJ2-1	TRBD2	CASSRREWNEQFF	TGTGCCAGCAGCCGGCGGGAGTGGAATGAGCAGTTCTTC
NA	TRBV19	TRBJ1-4	NA	CASSTKLRSEKLFF	TGTGCCAGTAGTACCAAATTGAGGAGTGAAAAACTGTTTTTT
NA	TRBV14	TRBJ2-7	TRBD2	CASSPGLAWEQYF	TGTGCCAGCAGCCCGGGACTAGCTTGGGAGCAGTACTTC
NA	TRBV9	TRBJ2-2	NA	CASSVGGVLTGELFF	TGTGCCAGCAGCGTAGGGGGGGTGCTAACCGGGGAGCTGTTTTTT
NA	TRBV5-6	TRBJ2-5	TRBD2	CASSLPGLGNQETQYF	TGTGCCAGCAGCCTGCCGGGACTAGGGAACCAAGAGACCCAGTACTTC
NA	TRBV4-1	TRBJ1-1	NA	CASSLGGEAFF	TGCGCCAGCAGCCTAGGGGGTGAAGCTTTCTTT
NA	TRBV3-1/TRBV3-2	TRBJ1-1	NA	CASSQEGGDTEAFF	TGTGCCAGCAGCCAAGAAGGGGGGGACACTGAAGCTTTCTTT
NA	TRBV11-2	TRBJ1-5	TRBD1	CASSNLQGAGQPQHF	TGTGCCAGCAGCAATCTCCAGGGGGCAGGTCAGCCCCAGCATTTT
NA	TRBV19	TRBJ1-3	TRBD1	CASNKQGAPGNTIYF	TGTGCCAGTAATAAACAGGGGGCCCCCGGAAACACCATATATTTT
NA	TRBV3-1/TRBV3-2	TRBJ1-1	NA	CASIQGTEAFF	TGTGCCAGCATCCAGGGGACTGAAGCTTTCTTT
once	TRBV6-5	TRBJ1-1	NA	CASSYSALMNTEAFF	TGTGCCAGCAGTTATTCCGCACTAATGAACACTGAAGCTTTCTTT
NA	TRBV2	TRBJ1-2	NA	CASSGTANYGYTF	TGTGCCAGCAGTGGGACAGCGAACTATGGCTACACCTTC
NA	TRBV28	TRBJ2-3	NA	CASRSSDTQYF	TGTGCCAGCAGATCCTCAGATACGCAGTATTTT
NA	TRBV11-2	TRBJ2-7	NA	CASSLYYEQYF	TGTGCCAGCAGCTTATACTACGAGCAGTACTTC
NA	TRBV7-8	TRBJ1-1	NA	CASSLPDFGEAFF	TGTGCCAGCAGCCTCCCGGATTTTGGTGAAGCTTTCTTT
NA	TRBV12-3/TRBV12-4	TRBJ1-4	NA	CASSLGPNEKLFF	TGTGCCAGCAGTTTAGGACCTAATGAAAAACTGTTTTTT
NA	TRBV6-2/TRBV6-3	TRBJ1-3	NA	CASSPPGSGGNTIYF	TGTGCCAGCAGCCCTCCCGGGTCCGGTGGAAACACCATATATTTT
NA	TRBV5-6	TRBJ2-7	TRBD2	CASSSGTSGYEQYF	TGTGCCAGCAGCTCGGGGACTAGCGGATACGAGCAGTACTTC
NA	TRBV6-6	TRBJ2-1	NA	CASSLPDYSYNEQFF	TGTGCCAGCAGTTTGCCGGACTATTCCTACAATGAGCAGTTCTTC
NA	TRBV27	TRBJ2-1	NA	CASSLATGYLEQFF	TGTGCCAGCAGTTTGGCGACAGGATACCTTGAGCAGTTCTTC
NA	TRBV18	TRBJ1-2	TRBD1	CASSPDRGHGYTF	TGTGCCAGCTCTCCGGACAGGGGCCATGGCTACACCTTC
NA	TRBV10-3	TRBJ1-2	TRBD1	CAISWDRGRYTF	TGTGCCATCAGTTGGGACAGGGGTCGCTACACCTTC
few	TRBV19	TRBJ2-3	TRBD2	CASSIRFKRGAPTDTQYF	TGTGCCAGTAGTATACGGTTTAAGCGGGGGGCCCCCACAGATACGCAGTATTTT
NA	TRBV20-1	TRBJ1-2	NA	CSASWILEGLNYGYTF	TGCAGTGCTAGTTGGATTCTGGAGGGCCTGAACTATGGCTACACCTTC